The TCR beta chain described here comes from a study of pediatric ulcerative colitis (dated by TCRdb to the late 2010s). For the wider study: Pancolitis was present in several ulcerative colitis patients and left-sided colitis in two, and histology consistent with ulcerative colitis was found in all of these patients. The Pediatric Ulcerative Colitis Activity Index classified two patients as having mild disease, four as having moderate disease and three as having acute severe colitis. From 8 or 9 newly diagnosed, treatment-naive pediatric ulcerative colitis patients and four non-IBD control children, paired blood and rectal samples were collected. The paper's findings and limits, for the study overall: Controls, mild-moderate and acute severe colitis patients were separated by rectal repertoire features, and reduced rectal diversity due to clonal expansions was observed in acute severe colitis. Because repertoires came from total lymphocyte DNA, patterns in rare subsets such as regulatory T cells may not be reflected. For technical reasons, substantially fewer templates were yielded by the blood samples of a couple of patients, and these blood samples were excluded from blood-rectal overlap analysis. The healthy control group was small, consisting of only four individuals. Significantly higher autologous blood-rectal clonal overlap was found in ulcerative colitis patients than in controls, which suggested increased T cell trafficking to inflamed tissue. A couple of rectal CDR3 clonotypes were found in every ulcerative colitis patient but in no control.

Using the immunoSEQ TRB Survey service, rearranged CDR3 beta regions were amplified from genomic DNA with multiplex V and J primers. Survey-level sequencing depth of up to 500,000 reads per sample was used to keep depth equal across samples. The libraries were purified and pooled, then sequenced using Illumina technology. From the authors' description of their analysis: immunoSEQ online tools were used for productive clonality, sample overlap, pairwise scatters, CDR3 beta length, V/D/J gene usage and productiveness. Alongside Shannon and Simpson indices, calculated diversity was computed as the number of unique rearrangements divided by total templates, multiplied by 100. For principal component analysis, Z-score normalized data were analyzed with the R prcomp function and the ggbiplot package. Morisita's index was used to quantify the clonal overlap between blood and rectum within each subject. The source is immuneACCESS, and TCRdb retained only in-frame sequences with V and J called. Part of the clones is not carried over; for the studies checked, unresolved V genes explain less than half of this, and the remainder is unexplained. V and J calls and clone size are given by that table; D and trimming were obtained from the DNA. For this sample there are 65,000 or so clones; 80% to 90% appear just once. The top ten clones comprise roughly 3% of the sample.

Before the diagnostic colonoscopy, none of the ulcerative colitis patients had been given immunosuppressive medication. A blood sample was obtained concurrently with the colonoscopy. The Wizard kit (Promega) was used to extract genomic DNA from both blood and intestinal samples. The germline V gene provides CDR1 SQVTM and CDR2 ANQGSEA. Taken from cysteine to phenylalanine, the CDR3 has 11 residues. The read is trimmed to its CDR3 DNA, 33 bases read in frame from base 1. Cut back by 4 bases and 4 bases, the V and J ends lie 8 bases apart. As for this clone: What this receptor recognizes is not known. No per-base quality is available; no much larger clone lies one base away.

The sequenced sample consisted of blood. The clonotype was recovered from a boy aged 10-17 years with severe ulcerative colitis. Rearrangement joined TRBV29-1 to TRBJ2-7; TRBD2 is a possible D gene, resting on 6 matching bases. The DNA sequence follows: TGCAGCGTTGTCCGGGGGTACGAGCAGTACTTC. This codes for CSVVRGYEQYF.